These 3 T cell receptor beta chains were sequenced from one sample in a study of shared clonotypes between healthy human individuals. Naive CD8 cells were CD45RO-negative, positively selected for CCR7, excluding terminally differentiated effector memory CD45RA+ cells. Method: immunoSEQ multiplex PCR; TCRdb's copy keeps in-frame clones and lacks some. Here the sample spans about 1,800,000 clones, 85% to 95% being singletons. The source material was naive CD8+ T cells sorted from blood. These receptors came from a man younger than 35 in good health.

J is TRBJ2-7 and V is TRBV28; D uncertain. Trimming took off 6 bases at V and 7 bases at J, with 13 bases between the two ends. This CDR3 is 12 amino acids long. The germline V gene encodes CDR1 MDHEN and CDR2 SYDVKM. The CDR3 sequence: CASSPPGWEQYF. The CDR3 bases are TGTGCCAGCAGCCCCCCAGGCTGGGAGCAGTACTTC. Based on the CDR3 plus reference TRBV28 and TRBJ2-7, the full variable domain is DVKVTQSSRYLVKRTGEKVFLECVQDMDHENMFWYRQDPGLGLRLIYFSYDVKMKEKGDIPEGYSVSREKKERFSLILESASTNQTSMYLCASSPPGWEQYFGPGTRLTVT.

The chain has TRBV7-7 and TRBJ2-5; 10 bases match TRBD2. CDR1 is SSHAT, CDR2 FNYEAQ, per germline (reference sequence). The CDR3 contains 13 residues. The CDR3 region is CASGGTIQETQYF. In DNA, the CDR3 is TGTGCTAGCGGGGGGACTATCCAAGAGACCCAGTACTTC.

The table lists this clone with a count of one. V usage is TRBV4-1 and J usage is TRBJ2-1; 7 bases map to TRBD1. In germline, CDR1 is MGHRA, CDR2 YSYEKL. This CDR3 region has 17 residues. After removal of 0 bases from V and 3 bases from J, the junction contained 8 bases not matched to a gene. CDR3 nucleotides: TGCGCCAGCAGCCAAGATCGTTCGGGACAGAACTACAATGAGCAGTTCTTC. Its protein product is CASSQDRSGQNYNEQFF.